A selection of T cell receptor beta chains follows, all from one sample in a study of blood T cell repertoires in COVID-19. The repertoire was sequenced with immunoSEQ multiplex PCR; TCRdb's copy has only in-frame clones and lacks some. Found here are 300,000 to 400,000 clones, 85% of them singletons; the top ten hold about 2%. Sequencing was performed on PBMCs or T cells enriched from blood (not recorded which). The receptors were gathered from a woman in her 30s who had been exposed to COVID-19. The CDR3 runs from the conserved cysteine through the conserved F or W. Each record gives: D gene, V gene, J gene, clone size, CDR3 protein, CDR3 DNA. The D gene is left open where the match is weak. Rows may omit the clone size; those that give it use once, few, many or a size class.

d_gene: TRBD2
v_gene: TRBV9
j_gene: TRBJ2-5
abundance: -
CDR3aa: CASSVGKRLAGVTETQYF
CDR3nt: TGTGCCAGCAGCGTAGGGAAAAGACTAGCGGGAGTAACAGAGACCCAGTACTTC

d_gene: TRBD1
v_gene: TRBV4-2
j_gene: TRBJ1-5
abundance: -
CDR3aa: CASSQSGQGSQPQHF
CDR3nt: TGTGCCAGCAGCCAAAGCGGACAGGGTTCCCAGCCCCAGCATTTT

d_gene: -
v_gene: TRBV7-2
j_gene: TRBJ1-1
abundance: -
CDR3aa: CASSRREGTEAFF
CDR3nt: TGTGCCAGCAGCCGGCGGGAGGGCACTGAAGCTTTCTTT

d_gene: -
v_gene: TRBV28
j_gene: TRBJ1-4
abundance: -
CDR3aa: CASSSGHFNEKLFF
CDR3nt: TGTGCCAGCAGTAGTGGGCACTTTAATGAAAAACTGTTTTTT

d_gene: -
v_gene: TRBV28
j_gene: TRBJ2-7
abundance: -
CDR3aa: CASRSAGVYEQYF
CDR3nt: TGTGCCAGCAGGTCTGCAGGGGTTTACGAGCAGTACTTC

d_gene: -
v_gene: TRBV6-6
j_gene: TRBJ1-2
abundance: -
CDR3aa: CASSYEADFYGYTF
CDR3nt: TGTGCCAGCAGTTACGAGGCGGATTTCTATGGCTACACCTTC

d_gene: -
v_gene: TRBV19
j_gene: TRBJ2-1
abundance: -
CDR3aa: CASSTTGIGMYEQFF
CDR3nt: TGTGCCAGTAGTACTACCGGGATTGGAATGTATGAGCAGTTCTTC

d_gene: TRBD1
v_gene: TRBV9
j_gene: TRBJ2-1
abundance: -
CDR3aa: CASSVALGQGSYNEQFF
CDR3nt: TGTGCCAGCAGCGTAGCTCTCGGACAGGGCTCCTACAATGAGCAGTTCTTC

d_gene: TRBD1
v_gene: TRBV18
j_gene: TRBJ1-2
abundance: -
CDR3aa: CASSPPVTGEGAGYTF
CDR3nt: TGTGCCAGCTCACCACCGGTTACAGGGGAAGGGGCTGGCTACACCTTC

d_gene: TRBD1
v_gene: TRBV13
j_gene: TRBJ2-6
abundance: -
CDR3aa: CASSLGQGATGANVLTF
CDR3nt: TGTGCCAGCAGCTTGGGACAGGGGGCGACTGGGGCCAACGTCCTGACTTTC

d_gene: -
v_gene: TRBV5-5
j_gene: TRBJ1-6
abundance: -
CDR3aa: CASNHRELNSPLHF
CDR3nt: TGTGCCAGTAACCATAGGGAGCTGAATTCACCCCTCCACTTT

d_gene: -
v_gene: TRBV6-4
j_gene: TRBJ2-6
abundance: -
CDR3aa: CASSDSGAGANVLTF
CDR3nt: TGTGCCAGCAGTGACTCGGGCGCTGGGGCCAACGTCCTGACTTTC

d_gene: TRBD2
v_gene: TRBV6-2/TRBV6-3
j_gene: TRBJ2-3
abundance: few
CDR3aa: CASSYSILGLEPDTQYF
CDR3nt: TGTGCCAGCAGTTACTCGATCTTGGGACTAGAACCAGATACGCAGTATTTT

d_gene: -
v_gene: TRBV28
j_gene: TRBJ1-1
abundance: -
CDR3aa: CASSKNSRNTEAFF
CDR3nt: TGTGCCAGCAGTAAAAACAGCCGGAACACTGAAGCTTTCTTT

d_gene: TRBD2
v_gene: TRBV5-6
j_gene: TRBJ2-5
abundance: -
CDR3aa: CASSLTSSGVQETQYF
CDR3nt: TGTGCCAGCAGCTTGACTTCTAGCGGGGTCCAAGAGACCCAGTACTTC

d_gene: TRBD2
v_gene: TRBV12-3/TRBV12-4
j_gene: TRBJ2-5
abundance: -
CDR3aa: CASTLWGGETQYF
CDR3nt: TGTGCCAGCACCCTATGGGGGGGAGAGACCCAGTACTTC